This T cell receptor beta chain was captured by sequencing in a study of T cells expressing NK-cell markers (dated by TCRdb to 2018 to 2020). Regarding the research as a whole: TCR beta-chain repertoires were profiled in sorted CD3+CD56+NKG2C+, CD3+CD56+NKG2C- and CD3+CD56-NKG2C+ T-cell subsets from seven or eight donors. Among the eight sequenced donors, only one was HCMV-seronegative, while the other seven were HCMV-seropositive. The libraries were sequenced on Illumina HiSeq 2000/2500, MiSeq or NextSeq, producing 2 x 150 bp reads. The study sequenced eight donors, all healthy volunteers chosen at random: three men and five women. General conclusions and limits of the study: For roughly six donors, the dominant CD3+CD56+NKG2C+ clonotypes were among the top 10 CD8+ clonotypes and accounted for roughly 1.0-7.5% of CD8+ T cells. Those dominant clonotypes were again the most abundant among CD3+CD56-NKG2C+ cells in several donors, at roughly 28.3-60.1%. Whether the expanded NKG2C-expressing T cell clones were specific for HCMV antigens remained unclear.

CDR1 DFQATT and CDR2 SNEGSKA are derived from the germline V gene (reference sequence). The CDR3 runs 15 residues from the cysteine to the phenylalanine. The protein alone is recorded here. A commercial ELISA kit detecting HCMV-specific IgG in serum was used to determine HCMV serostatus. Peripheral blood mononuclear cells were isolated from blood by Ficoll density gradient centrifugation. With respect to this clonotype: This clone's antigen is unknown.

The sample was run on an Illumina HiSeq 2000. The TCR beta cDNA libraries were made using 5'RACE template switching, a step that added both a universal primer site and unique molecular identifiers. Priming for cDNA synthesis came from the TCR beta constant segment, and two successive PCR amplification steps followed. The published analysis was carried out like this. MIGEC was used to demultiplex reads and group the reads by UMI, and MiTCR was used to assemble and quantify clonotypes. To exclude erroneous sequences, only TCR cDNA sequences supported by at least two reads were retained. The tcR package was used for downstream repertoire analysis, and clonotypes were matched across fractions by CDR3 nucleotide sequence plus V segment. VDJmatch was used to annotate antigen specificity against VDJdb, with one amino acid substitution in CDR3 allowed. Once TCRdb had reprocessed the reads, it stored one entry per CDR3 protein sequence and supplied no DNA. TCRdb's processing, not the authors', yielded these V and J calls. The sample table includes hundreds of thousands of distinct CDR3 sequences. Clones ranked in the top ten supply roughly 3.4% of the sample.

The TCR originated in a man between 18 and 29 years old in good health. Donor details come from another sample of the same person, matched by shared clones. Sample: blood T cells: a sorted CD56 or NKG2C T cell subset, CD4+ or CD8+ T cells, or bulk PBMC T cells (not recorded which). The rearranged chain carries TRBV20-1 and TRBJ2-1; TCRdb lists TRBD1, though no DNA is available to test this call. The CDR3 amino acid sequence is: CSVYIPGQDYNEQFF.